The 11 T cell receptor beta chains below were found in one sample sequenced in a study of tumor and adjacent non-tumor tissue in lung cancer. RNA was extracted from bulk tissue without any cell sorting. TCRbeta libraries were built with three rounds of nested PCR, modified from ARM-PCR. TCRdb re-called the multiplex PCR reads through MiXCR, storing one row per CDR3 protein. Among about 200,000 distinct CDR3 sequences listed, less than 80% were seen once. Material for sequencing was lung tumor tissue. The receptors here all came from a man between 60 and 75 years old with non-small cell lung cancer.

This clonotype was observed a few times. The chain recombines TRBV11-2 with TRBJ2-5, with a possible D match to TRBD2 (6 bases). The V and J ends lost 6 bases and 9 bases respectively, with 17 bases between them. CDR3 length: 13 residues. Germline-derived CDR1 and CDR2 are SGHAT and FQNNGV. CDR3 coding DNA: TGTGCCAGCAGTAAGGGCTCGGGGGAGGCCCAGTACTTC. This sequence encodes CASSKGSGEAQYF.

This clonotype was counted many times. V gene TRBV28 combines with J gene TRBJ2-5; 8 nucleotides align to TRBD1. Unmatched junction bases numbered 7, after V lost 5 bases and J lost 2 bases. Per the germline V gene, CDR1 is MDHEN and CDR2 is SYDVKM. This CDR3 contains 15 residues. CDR3 sequence: CASSADREGQETQYF. Here the CDR3 DNA reads TGTGCCAGCAGTGCGGACAGGGAAGGGCAAGAGACCCAGTACTTC.

The rearrangement links TRBV2 to TRBJ2-3; no firm D call. The germline V gene encodes CDR1 SNHLY and CDR2 FYNNEI. This CDR3 spans 12 amino acids. V shed 11 bases and J shed 3 bases, with 12 bases lying between them. CDR3 in amino acids: CASAAGTDTQYF. The CDR3 nucleotides read TGTGCCTCGGCCGCAGGTACAGATACGCAGTATTTT.

On this clonotype itself: A read error is possible here, since a much larger clone lies one base away. J is TRBJ2-1 and V is TRBV20-1, with 7 positions matching TRBD2. The CDR3 is 16 amino acids. CDR1 is DFQATT and CDR2 is SNEGSKA in the germline V gene (reference sequence). The CDR3 loop reads CSARDLAGDAYNEQIF. CDR3 sequence (DNA): TGCAGTGCTAGAGATCTGGCGGGAGACGCTTACAATGAGCAGATCTTC.

In its sample, this clonotype was seen once. This sequence may be a read error, since a much larger clone differs from it by one base. The V call is TRBV29-1, the J call TRBJ1-2; D unclear. CDR1 and CDR2 (germline): SQVTM, ANQGSEA. The CDR3 is 15 residues long. Trimming left V 3 bases short and J 7 bases short, with 21 bases between. For the CDR3, the DNA is TGCAGCGTTGATTCCCGGAGAAGTCCCTGGGCTGGCTACACCTTC. As protein: CSVDSRRSPWAGYTF.

As for this clonotype: At one boundary the junction diverges from the germline segment, which might be a read error. The J gene is TRBJ1-5, the V gene TRBV6-1; 8 bases line up with TRBD1. Germline CDR1 and CDR2: MNHNS and SASEGT. This CDR3 spans 15 amino acids. The CDR3 reads CAISETQGAGWPQHF. CDR3 nucleotide sequence: TGTGCCATCAGTGAAACCCAGGGGGCAGGATGGCCCCAGCATTTT.

In DNA, the CDR3 is TGCAGTGCTAGAGACCCTAGGGGGACTGGGGCCAACGTCCTGACTTTC. Its protein product is CSARDPRGTGANVLTF. V and J are TRBV20-1 and TRBJ2-6, with D possibly being TRBD1 (6 bases). The ends were cut back, 0 bases at V and 2 bases at J, with 11 bases in the middle. Germline CDR1 reads DFQATT; CDR2 reads SNEGSKA (reference sequence). The CDR3 totals 16 residues.

The table lists this clonotype with a few counts. The CDR3 nucleotides are TGTGCCAGCAGTCATGACACCACTGAAGCTTTCTTT. The encoded protein is CASSHDTTEAFF. The gene calls are TRBV6-5 and TRBJ1-1; no definite D call. CDR3 length equals 12 residues. Germline lookup yields CDR1 MNHEY and CDR2 SVGAGI. Trimming took off 5 bases at V and 4 bases at J, with 8 bases between the two ends.

This clonotype was detected only a few times. This clone may be a read error of a much larger clone one base away. The rearrangement uses TRBV4-1 and TRBJ2-7; D could derive from TRBD1 or TRBD2 (5 bases each). This CDR3 comprises 15 residues. Germline assignment: CDR1 MGHRA and CDR2 YSYEKL. CDR3 residues: CASGQDLGEPYEQYF. In DNA, the CDR3 is TGCGCCAGCGGCCAAGATTTGGGGGAGCCCTACGAGCAGTACTTC.

Comments on this clonotype: The conserved final phenylalanine or tryptophan is absent from the CDR3, which likely points to a read error. V and J are TRBV20-1 and TRBJ2-5, with D tentatively TRBD2 (7 bases). Trimming removed 3 bases at V and 4 bases at J, with 15 bases between. This CDR3 comprises 14 residues. Germline V lookup: CDR1 DFQATT, CDR2 SNEGSKA (reference sequence). The CDR3 loop is CSASSGGARETQYL. CDR3 sequence (DNA): TGCAGTGCTAGTAGTGGGGGGGCCAGAGAGACCCAGTACTTA.

This clonotype was picked up a small number of times. This chain links TRBV4-2 with TRBJ1-3; 7 bases fit TRBD1. This CDR3 has 15 amino acids. CDR1 LGHNA and CDR2 YNFKEQ come from the germline V gene. V lost 3 bases and J lost 4; bases outside the gene matches: 6. CDR3 residues: CASSHLDRDGNTIYF. CDR3 nucleotide sequence: TGTGCCAGCAGCCACCTCGACAGGGACGGAAACACCATATATTTT.